These T cell receptor beta chains were read from a single sample in a study of shared clonotypes between healthy human individuals. Measured with immunoSEQ multiplex PCR; TCRdb has only the in-frame clones, and not every one. Of millions of clones listed, roughly nine tenths were seen once; the top ten hold over 0.12%. Material for sequencing was naive CD4+ T cells sorted from blood. Receptors were obtained from a man aged 18 to 35 in good health. Both conserved end residues are part of each CDR3. The order of the fields is clone size, J gene, D gene, V gene, CDR3 DNA, CDR3 protein. A D gene is named only where the DNA matches it firmly. For some rows the clone size is stated as once, few or many, or as a class when expanded; others skip it.

-	TRBJ2-7	TRBD1	TRBV11-2	TGTGCCAGCAGGAAGACAGGGGGCTGGCAGTACTTC	CASRKTGGWQYF
once	TRBJ2-7	-	TRBV9	TGTGCCAGCAGCGTAGGGGAACTCTCCGGCTACGAGCAGTACTTC	CASSVGELSGYEQYF
-	TRBJ1-2	-	TRBV9	TGTGCCAGCAGCCCTGGGACGGCAGCGTATGGCTACACCTTC	CASSPGTAAYGYTF
-	TRBJ2-7	TRBD2	TRBV28	TGTGCCAGCAGTCGGTCCGGGACTAGCCGCGAGCAGTACTTC	CASSRSGTSREQYF
few	TRBJ1-2	-	TRBV6-5	TGTGCCAGCAGTTGGTCCCGAGGGCGAAGCTACACCTTC	CASSWSRGRSYTF
-	TRBJ2-3	-	TRBV18	TGTGCCAGCTCACCACCCAGAACAAGCACAGATACGCAGTATTTT	CASSPPRTSTDTQYF
-	TRBJ1-5	-	TRBV4-3	TGCGCCAGCAGCCAAGAGTCCGGGACTACTAATCAGCCCCAGCATTTT	CASSQESGTTNQPQHF
-	TRBJ1-4	-	TRBV7-9	TGTGCCAGCAGCACCCGCCGGGGTTCCGAAAAACTGTTTTTT	CASSTRRGSEKLFF
-	TRBJ1-5	-	TRBV5-1	TGCGCCAGCAGCTTGGGACAGTATAGCAATCAGCCCCAGCATTTT	CASSLGQYSNQPQHF
-	TRBJ2-7	TRBD2	TRBV7-2	TGTGCCAGCAGCTTAGAGACTAGCGGGAGCTGGGCGTACGAGCAGTACTTC	CASSLETSGSWAYEQYF
-	TRBJ1-2	-	TRBV25-1	TGTGCCAGCAGTGAGCCCGGGACCGACTATGGCTACACCTTC	CASSEPGTDYGYTF
-	TRBJ2-1	TRBD2	TRBV10-3	TGTGCCATCAGTGGTAGCGGGGGGGCGTACAATGAGCAGTTCTTC	CAISGSGGAYNEQFF
-	TRBJ1-4	TRBD1	TRBV28	TGTGCCAGCAGTCTACAAGGGGGCGTTGAAAAACTGTTTTTT	CASSLQGGVEKLFF